The 20 T cell receptor beta chains below all came from one sample that was sequenced in a study of blood T cell repertoires in COVID-19. The assay was immunoSEQ multiplex PCR, and TCRdb's table has in-frame clones only and misses some. The sample contains around 180,000 clones, 65% to 85% of which appear only once. The material sequenced was peripheral blood. Receptors originate from a man in his sixties with active or convalescent COVID-19.

J is TRBJ1-2 and V is TRBV10-3; a weak D match, TRBD1 (6 bases). There are 14 residues in the CDR3. V lost 0 bases, J lost 4 bases, and 9 bases lay in between. Germline CDR1 ENHRY, CDR2 SYGVKD. CDR3 amino acids: CAISESRTAYGYTF. CDR3 sequence (DNA): TGTGCCATCAGTGAGTCGAGGACAGCCTATGGCTACACCTTC.

The chain is built from TRBV4-2 and TRBJ1-5; possible D gene TRBD1, 6 bases. The V gene lost 0 bases and the J gene lost 4 bases, with 10 bases spanning the gap. Germline V gene sequence: CDR1 LGHNA, CDR2 YNFKEQ. This CDR3 has 15 amino acids. CDR3 DNA: TGTGCCAGCAGCCAAGATAGCAGGGGTAATCAGCCCCAGCATTTT. Its protein is CASSQDSRGNQPQHF.

The V and J genes are TRBV4-1 and TRBJ1-3, with D hard to call. Germline-derived CDR1 and CDR2 are MGHRA and YSYEKL. The CDR3 loop spans 16 amino acids. V lost 4 bases and J lost 2, with 15 bases in between. Here the CDR3 reads CASSRDRLSTGNTIYF. The CDR3 bases are TGCGCCAGCAGCCGAGACCGGTTGTCTACTGGAAACACCATATATTTT.

In this sample, this clone turned up a few times. The chain uses TRBV6-1 and TRBJ1-2; no firm D call. This CDR3 has 13 amino acids. CDR1 and CDR2 from the germline V gene are MNHNS and SASEGT. Trimming left V 1 base short and J 4 bases short, with 7 bases between. The DNA for the CDR3 is TGTGCCAGCAGTGAAGGCCGCGGCTATGGCTACACCTTC. This codes for CASSEGRGYGYTF.

This chain connects TRBV19 to TRBJ2-1, with TRBD1 matching over 12 bases. This CDR3 is built from 16 residues. CDR1 is LNHDA and CDR2 is SQIVND in the germline V gene (reference sequence). The V gene end was trimmed by 4 bases and the J gene end by 8 bases; junction bases not matched to a gene: 9. CDR3 sequence reads: CASSNWAGQGAHEQFF. CDR3 bases: TGTGCCAGTAGTAATTGGGCGGGACAGGGGGCACATGAGCAGTTCTTC.

This sequence joins TRBV10-3 and TRBJ1-1, with 8 bases matching TRBD1. Per the germline V gene, CDR1 is ENHRY and CDR2 is SYGVKD. The V segment lost 6 bases and the J segment 2 bases; nucleotides outside the gene matches: 8. The length of the CDR3 is 15 residues. The CDR3 loop reads CAISLLQGDNTEAFF. In DNA form, the CDR3 reads TGTGCCATCAGCCTTCTACAGGGGGATAACACTGAAGCTTTCTTT.

The V call is TRBV7-6, the J call TRBJ2-5; 9 bases are shared with TRBD2. The CDR3 spans 19 residues. Per the germline V gene, CDR1 is SGHVS and CDR2 is FNYEAQ. With V trimmed by 5 bases and J by 0 bases, 16 bases remained unmatched. The CDR3 coding sequence is TGTGCCAGCAGCCACCGGGGACTAGCTTTGGGGGGGTACCAAGAGACCCAGTACTTC. Amino acids: CASSHRGLALGGYQETQYF. The full variable domain, rest sourced from reference TRBV7-6 and TRBJ2-5, is GAGVSQSPRYKVTKRGQDVALRCDPISGHVSLYWYRQALGQGPEFLTYFNYEAQQDKSGLPNDRFSAERPEGSISTLTIQRTEQRDSAMYRCASSHRGLALGGYQETQYFGPGTRLLVL.

This sequence joins TRBV4-3 and TRBJ2-5, with a tentative D call TRBD2 (6 bases). Trimming took off 4 bases at V and 3 bases at J, with 15 bases between the two ends. The CDR3 runs 15 residues. Germline CDR1 reads LGHNA; CDR2 reads YSLEER. This CDR3 is CASSLQGGPEETQYF. CDR3 DNA: TGCGCCAGCAGCCTTCAAGGAGGGCCCGAAGAGACCCAGTACTTC.

This clone is a singleton in its sample. CDR3 sequence reads: CSSRAGAVNEQFF. Written as DNA, the CDR3 is TGCAGCTCCCGCGCGGGGGCCGTCAATGAGCAGTTCTTC. This chain joins TRBV29-1 and TRBJ2-1; D is perhaps TRBD2 (7 bases). Germline V CDR1 and CDR2: SQVTM, ANQGSEA. V gave up 8 bases and J gave up 6 bases, with 17 bases separating them. There are 13 residues in the CDR3.

Worth noting for this clone: The junction departs from germline at one end; a sequencing error may be responsible. The V gene is TRBV5-5, the J gene TRBJ2-1; D might be TRBD2 (6 bases). Germline V lookup: CDR1 SGHKS, CDR2 YYEKEE (reference sequence). The CDR3 has 11 residues. CDR3 in amino acids: CASSLDYEQFF. The DNA of the CDR3 is TGTGCCAGCAGTTTGGACTACGAGCAGTTCTTC.

V and J are TRBV27 and TRBJ1-5; possible D gene TRBD1, 5 bases. Germline V gives CDR1 MNHEY, CDR2 SMNVEV (reference sequence). The CDR3 totals 13 residues. Trimming shortened V by 4 bases and J by 6 bases, and 10 bases separated the two germline ends. The CDR3: CASSYDSLQPQHF. The CDR3 nucleotides read TGTGCCAGCAGTTACGACAGCCTTCAGCCCCAGCATTTT.

This chain uses TRBV19 with TRBJ2-7; 9 nucleotides align to TRBD2. V shed 3 bases, J shed 4 bases, and the junction held 4 bases outside the gene matches. CDR1 is LNHDA and CDR2 is SQIVND in the germline V gene (reference sequence). This CDR3 has 14 residues. The CDR3 bases are TGTGCCAGTAGTATCCTAGCGGGAAGGTACGAGCAGTACTTC. Protein product: CASSILAGRYEQYF.

The gene calls are TRBV15 and TRBJ1-1, with D perhaps TRBD1 (5 bases). Germline-derived CDR1 and CDR2 are LNHNV and YYDKDF (reference sequence). This CDR3 has 14 amino acids. With 0 bases removed from V and 1 base from J, the gap between germline ends came to 6 bases. DNA of the CDR3: TGTGCCACCAGCAGAGATGGGGCGAACACTGAAGCTTTCTTT. This translates into CATSRDGANTEAFF.

This clone was seen just once. The rearrangement joins TRBV5-1 to TRBJ1-6; 9 nucleotides line up with TRBD1. V lost 4 bases and J lost 6; bases outside the gene matches: 5. The CDR3 length is 15 residues. Germline V gene data show CDR1 as SGHRS and CDR2 as YFSETQ. The CDR3 loop reads CASSGTGGVNSPLHF. CDR3 in DNA: TGCGCCAGCAGCGGCACAGGGGGCGTTAATTCACCCCTCCACTTT.

This clone has only a few counts. The V call is TRBV21-1, the J call TRBJ2-2; TRBD2 is the table's D call and was not checked against the DNA. TRBV21-1 is annotated as a pseudogene. This CDR3 is 16 amino acids long. Here the CDR3 reads CASSKAGELAPGELFF. CDR3 DNA: TGTGCCAGCAGCAAAGCGGGGGAACTAGCTCCCGGGGAGCTGTTTTTT.

V is TRBV4-1 and J is TRBJ2-7; 9 nucleotides line up with TRBD1. Germline V gives CDR1 MGHRA, CDR2 YSYEKL. Unmatched junction bases numbered 10, after V lost 0 bases and J lost 1 base. This CDR3 contains 18 residues. The CDR3 nucleotides read TGCGCCAGCAGCCAAGAGGAACCCGGGACAGGGACTTCCTACGAGCAGTACTTC. It specifies CASSQEEPGTGTSYEQYF.

The chain joins TRBV5-4 to TRBJ2-5; perhaps TRBD1 as D (5 bases). With 4 bases removed from V and 2 bases from J, the gap between germline ends came to 9 bases. Germline V gives CDR1 SGHNT, CDR2 YYREEE (reference sequence). This CDR3 is 13 amino acids long. The CDR3: CASSKGRQETQYF. The DNA of the CDR3 is TGTGCCAGCAGCAAGGGGCGGCAAGAGACCCAGTACTTC.

This clone was observed a single time. This chain uses TRBV11-1 with TRBJ2-2; D is possibly TRBD2 (6 bases). Germline V gene lookup returns CDR1 SGHAT and CDR2 FQDESV (reference sequence). Trimming cost V 6 bases and J 2 bases, with 13 bases left between them. The length of the CDR3 is 15 residues. The CDR3 DNA is TGTGCCAGCAGTCCCGGGACTGCTAACACCGGGGAGCTGTTTTTT. The encoded protein is CASSPGTANTGELFF.

The rearrangement links TRBV28 to TRBJ2-2; D gene uncertain. Per germline, CDR1 MDHEN and CDR2 SYDVKM. Trimming stripped 8 bases from V and 6 bases from J, with 10 bases between. The CDR3 is made up of 12 amino acids. The CDR3 DNA reads TGTGCCAGCGGGCCCCGGCCCGGGGAGCTGTTTTTT. Protein: CASGPRPGELFF.

This clone was seen a single time. J is TRBJ1-1 and V is TRBV7-7; D is perhaps TRBD1 (5 bases). CDR3 size: 16 residues. Germline V lookup: CDR1 SSHAT, CDR2 FNYEAQ (reference sequence). V was trimmed by 0 bases and J by 4 bases, leaving 15 bases between them. CDR3 nucleotides: TGTGCCAGCAGCTTAGCGGGGCAGGGATGGAGCACTGAAGCTTTCTTT. This sequence encodes CASSLAGQGWSTEAFF.